This paragraph covers one T cell receptor (beta chain) sequence. Only in-frame clones appear in the TCRdb table, and some are missing; sequencing was by immunoSEQ multiplex PCR. The data hold tens of thousands of clones, with roughly nine tenths observed a single time. This CDR3 region has 11 residues. The V end was cut by 1 base, the J end by 10 bases, with 5 bases between. Germline CDR1 MNHEY, CDR2 SMNVEV (reference sequence). The entry originates in a study of T cell changes during pregnancy in multiple sclerosis. Sequenced material: peripheral blood, taken after pregnancy. This receptor was identified in a female donor in good health, enrolled as a control in a pregnancy study. The chain uses TRBV27 and TRBJ2-1; D is uncertain. CDR3 sequence: CASSLFSEQFF. In DNA form, the CDR3 reads TGTGCCAGCAGTTTATTTAGCGAGCAGTTCTTC.